Listed below are T cell receptor beta chains from one sample, sequenced in a study of CD8+CD57+ T cells in acquired aplastic anemia. TCRdb reprocessed the reads via MiXCR and lists one record per CDR3 protein. Of about 220,000 distinct CDR3 sequences in the sample, approximately 35% are singletons; the top ten hold 0.95% to 1.2%. Specimen: sorted CD4+, CD8+, or CD8+CD57+ T cells (not recorded which) from PBMCs. The source is a human donor in good health, serving as a control. Each CDR3 is given with its conserved first and last residue. Fields, in order: clone size, V gene, J gene, CDR3 length, CDR3 protein. Where a row states a size, it is once, few, many or the class of an expanded clone; other rows omit it.

abundance: many; v_gene: TRBV20-1; j_gene: TRBJ1-2; len: 14; CDR3aa: CSARGTRGTGGYTF
abundance: NA; v_gene: TRBV11-1; j_gene: TRBJ2-1; len: 16; CDR3aa: CASSPGTSGKRNEQFF
abundance: NA; v_gene: TRBV6-1; j_gene: TRBJ2-1; len: 14; CDR3aa: CASRIQSSYNEQFF
abundance: NA; v_gene: TRBV29-1; j_gene: TRBJ1-4; len: 13; CDR3aa: CSVDMGGNEKLFF
abundance: few; v_gene: TRBV30; j_gene: TRBJ1-5; len: 13; CDR3aa: CAWSRESGQPQHF
abundance: once; v_gene: TRBV7-8; j_gene: TRBJ2-7; len: 13; CDR3aa: CASSSDRSYEQYF
abundance: many; v_gene: TRBV14; j_gene: TRBJ2-5; len: 16; CDR3aa: CASSQDRGQAQETQYF
abundance: NA; v_gene: TRBV7-2; j_gene: TRBJ1-1; len: 13; CDR3aa: CATRAGANTEAFF
abundance: NA; v_gene: TRBV12-3/TRBV12-4; j_gene: TRBJ1-1; len: 14; CDR3aa: CASSFTDTGGQALF
abundance: many; v_gene: TRBV20-1; j_gene: TRBJ1-2; len: 10; CDR3aa: CSASESGYTF
abundance: many; v_gene: TRBV9; j_gene: TRBJ1-6; len: 15; CDR3aa: CASSSQGVGNSPLHF
abundance: few; v_gene: TRBV2; j_gene: TRBJ2-3; len: 15; CDR3aa: CASSVAGGHTDTQYF
abundance: NA; v_gene: TRBV3-1; j_gene: TRBJ2-7; len: 14; CDR3aa: CASSPGLAKFEQYF
abundance: NA; v_gene: TRBV19; j_gene: TRBJ2-1; len: 15; CDR3aa: CACLPGQRTYNEQFF
abundance: NA; v_gene: TRBV30; j_gene: TRBJ1-1; len: 13; CDR3aa: CAWSVRLNTEAFF
abundance: NA; v_gene: TRBV5-4; j_gene: TRBJ1-1; len: 15; CDR3aa: CASSSRRQGGTEAFF
abundance: many; v_gene: TRBV7-2; j_gene: TRBJ1-4; len: 15; CDR3aa: CASSPQGATNEKLFF
abundance: many; v_gene: TRBV2; j_gene: TRBJ1-2; len: 15; CDR3aa: CASSPRDRANYGYTF
abundance: many; v_gene: TRBV29-1; j_gene: TRBJ1-5; len: 14; CDR3aa: CTLTQGREGQPQHF
abundance: once; v_gene: TRBV3-1; j_gene: TRBJ2-6; len: 14; CDR3aa: CASVDVPGANVLTF
abundance: many; v_gene: TRBV25-1; j_gene: TRBJ1-2; len: 15; CDR3aa: CASSESYRGRRGYTF
abundance: NA; v_gene: TRBV5-1; j_gene: TRBJ2-5; len: 15; CDR3aa: CASFPGRGDQETQYF
abundance: many; v_gene: TRBV7-9; j_gene: TRBJ1-1; len: 14; CDR3aa: CASSNLGGDTEAFF
abundance: NA; v_gene: TRBV2; j_gene: TRBJ2-3; len: 11; CDR3aa: CASSETIVQYF
abundance: NA; v_gene: TRBV27; j_gene: TRBJ1-3; len: 13; CDR3aa: CASSPPGGNTIYF
abundance: NA; v_gene: TRBV11-2; j_gene: TRBJ2-1; len: 17; CDR3aa: CASSLAEAESSYNEQFF
abundance: NA; v_gene: TRBV2; j_gene: TRBJ1-2; len: 16; CDR3aa: CASSERSGRSYYGYTF
abundance: NA; v_gene: TRBV19; j_gene: TRBJ2-5; len: 13; CDR3aa: CASRANSGETQYF
abundance: few; v_gene: TRBV6-2/TRBV6-3; j_gene: TRBJ1-6; len: 16; CDR3aa: CASSSPGLRYNSPLHF
abundance: few; v_gene: TRBV30; j_gene: TRBJ2-1; len: 12; CDR3aa: CAWNTGGIEQFF
abundance: many; v_gene: TRBV10-2; j_gene: TRBJ1-1; len: 13; CDR3aa: CASRSLDRVEAFF
abundance: NA; v_gene: TRBV4-1; j_gene: TRBJ1-5; len: 15; CDR3aa: CASSQNRDYNQPQHF
abundance: few; v_gene: TRBV9; j_gene: TRBJ1-4; len: 14; CDR3aa: CASSATGRGEKLFF
abundance: NA; v_gene: TRBV2; j_gene: TRBJ2-5; len: 14; CDR3aa: CASSPGIGLETQYF
abundance: many; v_gene: TRBV29-1; j_gene: TRBJ2-5; len: 12; CDR3aa: CSVVAVQETQYF
abundance: NA; v_gene: TRBV5-1; j_gene: TRBJ2-5; len: 14; CDR3aa: CASSVQQGAVTQYF
abundance: many; v_gene: TRBV7-9; j_gene: TRBJ2-7; len: 14; CDR3aa: CASRPGQGPYEQYF
abundance: many; v_gene: TRBV10-3; j_gene: TRBJ1-6; len: 16; CDR3aa: CASSQSGQGSGWPLHF
abundance: many; v_gene: TRBV2; j_gene: TRBJ2-3; len: 18; CDR3aa: CASSEIFGGGWSTDTQYF